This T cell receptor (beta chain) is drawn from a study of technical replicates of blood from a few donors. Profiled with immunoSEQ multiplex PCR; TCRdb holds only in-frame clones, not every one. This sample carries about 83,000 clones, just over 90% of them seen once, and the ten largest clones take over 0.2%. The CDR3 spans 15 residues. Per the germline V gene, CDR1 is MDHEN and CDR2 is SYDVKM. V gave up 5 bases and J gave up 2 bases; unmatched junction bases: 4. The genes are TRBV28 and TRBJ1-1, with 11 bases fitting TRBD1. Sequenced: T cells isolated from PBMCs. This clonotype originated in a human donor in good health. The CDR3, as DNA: TGTGCCAGCAGTCTGGACAGGGGGCGAAACACTGAAGCTTTCTTT. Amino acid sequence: CASSLDRGRNTEAFF.